This passage covers 11 T cell receptor beta chains from one sample sequenced in a study of cytomegalovirus exposure and HLA in healthy donors. Sequencing was performed with immunoSEQ multiplex PCR; in TCRdb, only in-frame clones are kept and a portion is missing. In the table there are about 360,000 clones, 86% of which are singletons. Sequencing used PBMCs. The receptors come from a woman younger than 30 in good health and CMV-seronegative.

The chain combines TRBV6-4 with TRBJ1-5, with no clear D. Trimming shortened V by 6 bases and J by 10 bases, and 22 bases separated the two germline ends. The CDR3 loop spans 15 amino acids. CDR1 is MRHNA and CDR2 is SNTAGT in the germline V gene. The CDR3 sequence: CASRECTGWVDPQHF. The CDR3, as DNA: TGTGCCAGCAGGGAGTGCACGGGGTGGGTGGACCCCCAGCATTTT.

The chain recombines TRBV27 with TRBJ1-2; 9 bases are a match to TRBD1. CDR1 and CDR2 (germline): MNHEY, SMNVEV (reference sequence). This CDR3 spans 15 amino acids. Trimming cost V 2 bases and J 7 bases; bases outside gene matches: 8. This CDR3 reads CASSLGQGSIGGYTF. The DNA for the CDR3 is TGTGCCAGCAGTTTAGGACAGGGGAGTATTGGTGGCTACACCTTC.

This sequence joins TRBV5-1 and TRBJ2-3; 7 bases match TRBD2. CDR3 length: 14 amino acids. Germline V gives CDR1 SGHRS, CDR2 YFSETQ. The junction had 7 bases not matched to a gene; V was cut back by 3 bases and J by 6 bases. CDR3 DNA: TGCGCCAGCAGCTCCGGACTAGGACTCGATACGCAGTATTTT. Translated, it gives CASSSGLGLDTQYF. Full variable domain (outside the CDR3, taken from reference TRBV5-1 and TRBJ2-3): KAGVTQTPRYLIKTRGQQVTLSCSPISGHRSVSWYQQTPGQGLQFLFEYFSETQRNKGNFPGRFSGRQFSNSRSEMNVSTLELGDSALYLCASSSGLGLDTQYFGPGTRLTVL.

The J gene is TRBJ1-2, the V gene TRBV14; TRBD1 agrees at 8 bases. This CDR3 contains 16 residues. The germline V gene has CDR1 SGHDN and CDR2 FVKESK. Unmatched junction bases numbered 5, after V lost 0 bases and J lost 2 bases. For the CDR3, the DNA is TGTGCCAGCAGCCAAGAGGACAGGGAGTTAAACTATGGCTACACCTTC. Translated: CASSQEDRELNYGYTF. The whole variable domain, remainder taken from reference TRBV14 and TRBJ1-2, is EAGVTQFPSHSVIEKGQTVTLRCDPISGHDNLYWYRRVMGKEIKFLLHFVKESKQDESGMPNNRFLAERTGGTYSTLKVQPAELEDSGVYFCASSQEDRELNYGYTFGSGTRLTVV.

The rearrangement joins TRBV5-1 to TRBJ1-1, with no clear D. V shed 4 bases and J shed 6 bases, with 10 bases lying between them. This CDR3 is 12 amino acids long. Germline loops: CDR1 SGHRS, CDR2 YFSETQ. The CDR3 DNA reads as TGCGCCAGCAGCCGGGTGGGAGCTGAAGCTTTCTTT. This translates into CASSRVGAEAFF.

As concerns this clone: The identical CDR3 is also encoded by other nucleotide sequences in the sample. This sequence joins TRBV2 and TRBJ2-7; tentative D call: TRBD2 (5 bases). Germline CDR1 is SNHLY and CDR2 is FYNNEI. Trimming removed 6 bases at V and 1 base at J, with 7 bases between. This CDR3 spans 12 amino acids. The CDR3 region has the DNA TGTGCCAGCAGCCGGGAATCCTACGAGCAGTACTTC. It specifies CASSRESYEQYF.

The rearrangement uses TRBV4-2 and TRBJ2-5; TRBD2 agrees at 10 bases. Germline V lookup: CDR1 LGHNA, CDR2 YNFKEQ. Trimming at V came to 0 bases and at J to 1 base, leaving 8 bases not matched to a gene. The CDR3 is 18 residues long. The DNA of the CDR3 is TGTGCCAGCAGCCAAGATTTATGGAGCGGGAGGGCCCAAGAGACCCAGTACTTC. It is translated as CASSQDLWSGRAQETQYF.

V gene TRBV27 combines with J gene TRBJ1-2; 9 nucleotides match TRBD1. Germline V CDR1 and CDR2: MNHEY, SMNVEV (reference sequence). Trimming removed 6 bases from V and 6 bases from J; junction bases left unmatched: 2. CDR3 size: 12 residues. The CDR3 DNA follows: TGTGCCAGCAGGGGACAGGGCCATGGCTACACCTTC. Amino acids: CASRGQGHGYTF.

The genes are TRBV15 and TRBJ2-1; D might be TRBD1 (5 bases). CDR3 size: 12 residues. Germline CDR1 is LNHNV and CDR2 is YYDKDF (reference sequence). V shed 11 bases and J shed 7 bases, with 15 bases lying between them. CDR3 sequence reads: CASQRPGNEQFF. The CDR3 bases are TGTGCCTCTCAAAGACCAGGGAATGAGCAGTTCTTC.

This clone was counted a single time. J is TRBJ2-3 and V is TRBV25-1; D gene unclear. The CDR3 consists of 12 residues. Germline V gene data show CDR1 as MGHDK and CDR2 as SYGVNS. Trimming left V 1 base short and J 7 bases short, with 6 bases between. This chain's CDR3 is CASSEFENTQYF. In nucleotides, the CDR3 is TGTGCCAGCAGTGAATTTGAGAATACGCAGTATTTT.

The CDR3 DNA reads as TGTGCCAGTAGTTCTAGCGGGAGTAGGGATACGCAGTATTTT. Translated, it gives CASSSSGSRDTQYF. The V and J genes are TRBV19 and TRBJ2-3, with 10 bases that match TRBD2. This CDR3 is 14 amino acids long. Germline V lookup: CDR1 LNHDA, CDR2 SQIVND (reference sequence). Trimming removed 5 bases from V and 6 bases from J; junction bases left unmatched: 5. The variable domain in full, with the rest retrieved from reference TRBV19 and TRBJ2-3, is DGGITQSPKYLFRKEGQNVTLSCEQNLNHDAMYWYRQDPGQGLRLIYYSQIVNDFQKGDIAEGYSVSREKKESFPLTVTSAQKNPTAFYLCASSSSGSRDTQYFGPGTRLTVL.